One sample yielded the 2 T cell receptor beta chains listed below, sequenced in a study of cytomegalovirus exposure and HLA in healthy donors. PCR involved 60 Vbeta and 13 Jbeta primers. Method: immunoSEQ multiplex PCR; TCRdb's copy keeps in-frame clones and lacks some. This sample yields roughly 190,000 clones, of which over 60% are seen a single time; over 2% belongs to the top ten. The material sequenced was PBMCs. All receptors come from a young woman in good health and CMV-seropositive.

The chain links TRBV29-1 to TRBJ2-4, with D unclear. The CDR3 has 11 amino acids. Germline assignment: CDR1 SQVTM and CDR2 ANQGSEA. V lost 1 base to trimming and J lost 5 bases, with 3 bases between them. The CDR3 region has the DNA TGCAGCGTTGAAGCGGAAAACATTCAGTACTTC. Protein: CSVEAENIQYF.

The gene calls are TRBV28 and TRBJ1-1, with D uncertain. The CDR3 has 13 residues. Germline CDR1 reads MDHEN; CDR2 reads SYDVKM. V was trimmed by 5 bases and J by 0 bases, leaving 7 bases between them. This CDR3 is CASSDILNTEAFF. The CDR3 nucleotides read TGTGCCAGCAGTGACATATTGAACACTGAAGCTTTCTTT.